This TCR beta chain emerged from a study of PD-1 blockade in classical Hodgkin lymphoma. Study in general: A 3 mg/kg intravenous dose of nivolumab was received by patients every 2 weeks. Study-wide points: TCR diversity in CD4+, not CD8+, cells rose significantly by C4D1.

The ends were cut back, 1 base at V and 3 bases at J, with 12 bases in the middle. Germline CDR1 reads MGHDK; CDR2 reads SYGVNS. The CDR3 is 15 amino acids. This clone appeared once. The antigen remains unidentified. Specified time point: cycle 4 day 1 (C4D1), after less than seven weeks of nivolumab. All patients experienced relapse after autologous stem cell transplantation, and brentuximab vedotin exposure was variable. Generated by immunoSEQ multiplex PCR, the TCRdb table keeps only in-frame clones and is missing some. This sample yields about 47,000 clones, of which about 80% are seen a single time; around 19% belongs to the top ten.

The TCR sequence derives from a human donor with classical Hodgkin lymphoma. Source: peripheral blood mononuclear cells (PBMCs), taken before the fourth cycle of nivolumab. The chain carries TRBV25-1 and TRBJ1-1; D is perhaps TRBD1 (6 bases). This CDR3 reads CASSEFKGGDTEAFF. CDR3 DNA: TGTGCCAGCAGTGAATTCAAGGGGGGGGACACTGAAGCTTTCTTT.